This TCR beta chain is drawn from a study of blood T cell repertoires in COVID-19. The wider study: Both acute and convalescent COVID-19 samples were obtained from the United States, Italy and Spain. PBMCs, B-cell-depleted T cells, or T cells provided the cDNA or gDNA that made up the material.

This clone was detected only once. Original handling: Nucleated cell counts were estimated from reference gene primer amplification. Repertoires were generated with immunoSEQ multiplex PCR, while TCRdb's copy carries only in-frame clones and drops some. V, J and clone size are those of that table, while D and trimming were read from the DNA. The top ten hold 2% to 2.5% of the sample, which has approximately 97,000 clones, nearly 90% seen once. The CDR3 covers 14 residues. CDR1 is MGHDK and CDR2 is SYGVNS in the germline V gene. V lost 2 bases and J 0 bases, leaving 7 bases between the germline ends. The chain is built from TRBV25-1 and TRBJ1-1; D unclear. The sequence was collected from a man aged 50 or older with active COVID-19. Sequenced input: peripheral blood. CDR3 nucleotides: TGTGCCAGCAGTGAAGCCTCAGTGAACACTGAAGCTTTCTTT. Translation gives CASSEASVNTEAFF.